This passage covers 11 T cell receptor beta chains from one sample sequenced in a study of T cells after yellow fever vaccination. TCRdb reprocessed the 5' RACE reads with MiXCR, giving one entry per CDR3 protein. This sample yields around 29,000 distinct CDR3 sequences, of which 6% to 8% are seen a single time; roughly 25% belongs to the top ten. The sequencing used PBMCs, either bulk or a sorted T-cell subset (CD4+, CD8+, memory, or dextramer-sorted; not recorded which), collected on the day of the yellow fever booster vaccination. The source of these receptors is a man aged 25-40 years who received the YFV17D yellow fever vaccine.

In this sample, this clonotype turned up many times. CDR3 in amino acids: CATSRDYPRGKNIQYF. The CDR3 bases are TGTGCCACCAGCAGAGATTACCCCCGAGGCAAAAACATTCAGTACTTC. The V call is TRBV15, the J call TRBJ2-4; no definite D call. This CDR3 is built from 16 residues. Trimming removed 0 bases at V and 3 bases at J, with 12 bases between. The germline CDR1 and CDR2 sequences are LNHNV and YYDKDF (reference sequence). The full variable domain, with the rest looked up from reference TRBV15 and TRBJ2-4, is DAMVIQNPRYQVTQFGKPVTLSCSQTLNHNVMYWYQQKSSQAPKLLFHYYDKDFNNEADTPDNFQSRRPNTSFCFLDIRSPGLGDTAMYLCATSRDYPRGKNIQYFGAGTRLSVL.

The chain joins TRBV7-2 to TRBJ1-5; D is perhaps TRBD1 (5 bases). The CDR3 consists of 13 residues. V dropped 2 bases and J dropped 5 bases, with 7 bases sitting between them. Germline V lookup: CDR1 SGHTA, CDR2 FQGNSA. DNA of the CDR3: TGTGCCAGCAGCTTACAGGGCGATCAGCCCCAGCATTTT. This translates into CASSLQGDQPQHF.

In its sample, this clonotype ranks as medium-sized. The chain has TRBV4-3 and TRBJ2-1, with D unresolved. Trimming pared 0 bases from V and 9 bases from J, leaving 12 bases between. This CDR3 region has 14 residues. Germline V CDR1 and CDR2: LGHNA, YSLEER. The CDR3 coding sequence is TGCGCCAGCAGCCAAGATCGCGAGCATGCTGAGCAGTTCTTC. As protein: CASSQDREHAEQFF.

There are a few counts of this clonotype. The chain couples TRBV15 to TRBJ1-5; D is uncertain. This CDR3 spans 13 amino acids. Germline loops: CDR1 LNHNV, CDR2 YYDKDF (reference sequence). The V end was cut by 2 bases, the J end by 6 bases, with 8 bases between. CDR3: CATSRLDGQPQHF. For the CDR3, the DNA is TGTGCCACCAGCAGACTTGATGGTCAGCCCCAGCATTTT.

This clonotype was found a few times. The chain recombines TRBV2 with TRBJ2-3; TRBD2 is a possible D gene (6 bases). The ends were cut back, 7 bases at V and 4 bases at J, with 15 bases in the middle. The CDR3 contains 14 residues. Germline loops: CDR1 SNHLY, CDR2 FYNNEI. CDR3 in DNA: TGTGCCAGCACCGGGACTTTAGGCGCAGATACGCAGTATTTT. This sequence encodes CASTGTLGADTQYF.

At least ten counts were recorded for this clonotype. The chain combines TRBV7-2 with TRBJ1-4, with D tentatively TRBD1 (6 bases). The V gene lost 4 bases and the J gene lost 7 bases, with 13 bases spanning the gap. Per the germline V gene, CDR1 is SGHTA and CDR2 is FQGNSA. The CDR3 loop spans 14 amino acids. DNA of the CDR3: TGTGCCAGCAGCTCCAGGGTAGGGGGTGAAAAACTGTTTTTT. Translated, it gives CASSSRVGGEKLFF.

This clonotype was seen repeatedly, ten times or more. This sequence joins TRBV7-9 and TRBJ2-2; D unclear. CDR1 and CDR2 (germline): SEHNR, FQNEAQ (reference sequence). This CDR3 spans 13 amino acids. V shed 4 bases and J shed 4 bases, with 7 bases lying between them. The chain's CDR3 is CASSWSATGELFF. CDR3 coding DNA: TGTGCCAGCAGCTGGTCAGCCACCGGGGAGCTGTTTTTT.

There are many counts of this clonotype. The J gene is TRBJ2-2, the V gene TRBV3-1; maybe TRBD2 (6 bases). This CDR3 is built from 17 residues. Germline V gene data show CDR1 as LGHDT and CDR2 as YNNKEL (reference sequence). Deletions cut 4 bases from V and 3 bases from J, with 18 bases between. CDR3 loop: CASSRGWGETDTGELFF. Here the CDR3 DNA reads TGTGCCAGCAGCCGGGGATGGGGGGAGACGGACACCGGGGAGCTGTTTTTT. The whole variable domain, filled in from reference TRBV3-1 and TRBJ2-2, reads DTAVSQTPKYLVTQMGNDKSIKCEQNLGHDTMYWYKQDSKKFLKIMFSYNNKELIINETVPNRFSPKSPDKAHLNLHINSLELGDSAVYFCASSRGWGETDTGELFFGEGSRLTVL.

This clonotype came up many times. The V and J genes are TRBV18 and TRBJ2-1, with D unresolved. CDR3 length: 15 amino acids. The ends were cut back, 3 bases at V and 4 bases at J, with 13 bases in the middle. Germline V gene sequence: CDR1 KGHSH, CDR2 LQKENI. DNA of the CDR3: TGTGCCAGCTCACCTGCTGGGGTAGGGTACAATGAGCAGTTCTTC. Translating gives CASSPAGVGYNEQFF. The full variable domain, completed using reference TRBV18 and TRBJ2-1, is NAGVMQNPRHLVRRRGQEARLRCSPMKGHSHVYWYRQLPEEGLKFMVYLQKENIIDESGMPKERFSAEFPKEGPSILRIQQVVRGDSAAYFCASSPAGVGYNEQFFGPGTRLTVL.

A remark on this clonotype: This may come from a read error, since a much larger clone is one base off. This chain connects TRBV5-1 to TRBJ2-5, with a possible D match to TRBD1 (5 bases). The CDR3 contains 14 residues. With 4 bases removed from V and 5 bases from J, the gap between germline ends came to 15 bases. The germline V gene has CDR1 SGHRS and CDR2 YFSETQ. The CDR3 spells CASSMAPGWETQYF. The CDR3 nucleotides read TGCGCCAGCAGCATGGCCCCAGGGTGGGAGACCCAGTACTTC.

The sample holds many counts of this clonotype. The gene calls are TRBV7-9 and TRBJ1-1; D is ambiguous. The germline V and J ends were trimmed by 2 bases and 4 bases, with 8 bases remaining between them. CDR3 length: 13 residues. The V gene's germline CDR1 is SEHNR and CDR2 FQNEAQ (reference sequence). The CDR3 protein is CASSLFRGTEAFF. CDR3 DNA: TGTGCCAGCAGCTTATTCCGTGGCACTGAAGCTTTCTTT. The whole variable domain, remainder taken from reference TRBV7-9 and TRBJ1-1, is DTGVSQNPRHKITKRGQNVTFRCDPISEHNRLYWYRQTLGQGPEFLTYFQNEAQLEKSRLLSDRFSAERPKGSFSTLEIQRTEQGDSAMYLCASSLFRGTEAFFGQGTRLTVV.